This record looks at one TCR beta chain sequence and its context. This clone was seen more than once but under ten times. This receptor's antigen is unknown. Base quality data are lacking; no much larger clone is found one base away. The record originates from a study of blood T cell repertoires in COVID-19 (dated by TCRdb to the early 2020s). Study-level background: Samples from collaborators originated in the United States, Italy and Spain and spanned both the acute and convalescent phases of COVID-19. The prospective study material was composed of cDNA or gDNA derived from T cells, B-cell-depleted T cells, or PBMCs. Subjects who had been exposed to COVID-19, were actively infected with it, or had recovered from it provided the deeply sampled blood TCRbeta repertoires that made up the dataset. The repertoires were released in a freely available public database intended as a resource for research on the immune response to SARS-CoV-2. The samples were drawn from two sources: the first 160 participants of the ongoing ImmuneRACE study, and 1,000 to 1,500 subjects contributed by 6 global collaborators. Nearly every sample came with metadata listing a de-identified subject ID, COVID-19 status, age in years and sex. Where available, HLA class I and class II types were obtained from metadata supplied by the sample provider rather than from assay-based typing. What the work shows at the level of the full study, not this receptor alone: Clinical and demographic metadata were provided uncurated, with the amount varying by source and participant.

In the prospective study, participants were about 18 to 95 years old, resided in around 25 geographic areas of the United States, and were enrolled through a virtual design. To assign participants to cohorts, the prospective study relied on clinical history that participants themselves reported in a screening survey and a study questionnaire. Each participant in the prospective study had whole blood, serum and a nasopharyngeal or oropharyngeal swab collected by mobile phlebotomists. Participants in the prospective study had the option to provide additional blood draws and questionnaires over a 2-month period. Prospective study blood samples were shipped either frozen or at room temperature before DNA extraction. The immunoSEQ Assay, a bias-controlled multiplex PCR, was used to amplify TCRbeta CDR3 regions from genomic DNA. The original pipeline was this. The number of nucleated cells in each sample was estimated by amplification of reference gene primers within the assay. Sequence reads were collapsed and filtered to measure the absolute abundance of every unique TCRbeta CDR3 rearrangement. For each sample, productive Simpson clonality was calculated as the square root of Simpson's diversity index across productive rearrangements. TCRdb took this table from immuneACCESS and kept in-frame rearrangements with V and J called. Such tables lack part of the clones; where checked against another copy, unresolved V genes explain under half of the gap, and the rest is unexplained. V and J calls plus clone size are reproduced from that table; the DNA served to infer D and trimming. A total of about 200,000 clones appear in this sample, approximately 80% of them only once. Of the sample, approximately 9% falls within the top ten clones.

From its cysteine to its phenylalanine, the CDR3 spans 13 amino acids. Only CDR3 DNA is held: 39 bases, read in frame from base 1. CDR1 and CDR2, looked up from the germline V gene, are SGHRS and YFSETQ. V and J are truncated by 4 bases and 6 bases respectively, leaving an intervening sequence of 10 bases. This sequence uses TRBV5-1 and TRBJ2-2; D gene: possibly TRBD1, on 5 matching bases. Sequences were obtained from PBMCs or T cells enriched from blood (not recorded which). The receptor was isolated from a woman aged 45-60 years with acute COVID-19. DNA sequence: TGCGCCAGCAGCACAGGTTCCCCCGGGGAGCTGTTTTTT. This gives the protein CASSTGSPGELFF. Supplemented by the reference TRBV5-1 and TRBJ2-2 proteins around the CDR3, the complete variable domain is KAGVTQTPRYLIKTRGQQVTLSCSPISGHRSVSWYQQTPGQGLQFLFEYFSETQRNKGNFPGRFSGRQFSNSRSEMNVSTLELGDSALYLCASSTGSPGELFFGEGSRLTVL.